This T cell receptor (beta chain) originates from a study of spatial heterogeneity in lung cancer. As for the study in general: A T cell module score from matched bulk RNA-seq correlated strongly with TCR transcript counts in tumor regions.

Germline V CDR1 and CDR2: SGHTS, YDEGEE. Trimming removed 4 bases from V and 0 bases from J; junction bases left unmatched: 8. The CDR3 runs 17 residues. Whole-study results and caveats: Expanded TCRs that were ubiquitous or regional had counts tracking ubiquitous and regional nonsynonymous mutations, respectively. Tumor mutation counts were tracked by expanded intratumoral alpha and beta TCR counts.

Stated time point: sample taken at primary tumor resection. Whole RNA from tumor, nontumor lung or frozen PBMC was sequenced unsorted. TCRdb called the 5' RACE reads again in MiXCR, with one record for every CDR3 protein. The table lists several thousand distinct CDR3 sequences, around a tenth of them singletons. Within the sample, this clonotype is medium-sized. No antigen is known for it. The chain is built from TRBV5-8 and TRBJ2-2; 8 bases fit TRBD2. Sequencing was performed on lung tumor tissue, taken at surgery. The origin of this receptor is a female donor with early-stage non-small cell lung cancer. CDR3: CASSNGLALTNTGELFF. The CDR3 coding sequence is TGTGCCAGCAGCAACGGACTAGCCCTAACGAACACCGGGGAGCTGTTTTTT. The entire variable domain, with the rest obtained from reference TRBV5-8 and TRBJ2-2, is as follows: EAGVTQSPTHLIKTRGQQATLRCSPISGHTSVYWYQQALGLGLQFLLWYDEGEERNRGNFPPRFSGRQFPNYSSELNVNALELEDSALYLCASSNGLALTNTGELFFGEGSRLTVL.